This T cell receptor beta chain was observed in a study of shared clonotypes between healthy human individuals. About the research overall: Researchers assigned three CD4 naive, three CD4 memory, two CD8 naive and one CD8 memory plate to each donor.

Trimming shortened V by 3 bases and J by 4 bases, and 16 bases separated the two germline ends. CDR3 length: 15 residues. CDR1 is SEHNR and CDR2 is FQNEAQ in the germline V gene (reference sequence). The assay was run at deep level. The protocol was immunoSEQ multiplex PCR, while the TCRdb copy is restricted to in-frame clones and leaves out a portion. The table includes around 2,000,000 clones, 85% to 95% detected once. Study-wide results and limits: It was observed that approximately 5% of naive CD4 clonotypes were shared across several donors.

This clone appeared once. Its antigen is still unknown. The sample taken for sequencing was naive CD4+ T cells sorted from blood. Subset noted: CD45RA+ positively selected. This chain joins TRBV7-9 and TRBJ2-7; D remains unclear. The receptor comes from a man between 18 and 29 years old in good health. CDR3 protein: CASSFQTATRYEQYF. In DNA, the CDR3 is TGTGCCAGCAGCTTCCAAACAGCCACAAGGTACGAGCAGTACTTC. Full variable domain (outside the CDR3, taken from reference TRBV7-9 and TRBJ2-7): DTGVSQNPRHKITKRGQNVTFRCDPISEHNRLYWYRQTLGQGPEFLTYFQNEAQLEKSRLLSDRFSAERPKGSFSTLEIQRTEQGDSAMYLCASSFQTATRYEQYFGPGTRLTVT.